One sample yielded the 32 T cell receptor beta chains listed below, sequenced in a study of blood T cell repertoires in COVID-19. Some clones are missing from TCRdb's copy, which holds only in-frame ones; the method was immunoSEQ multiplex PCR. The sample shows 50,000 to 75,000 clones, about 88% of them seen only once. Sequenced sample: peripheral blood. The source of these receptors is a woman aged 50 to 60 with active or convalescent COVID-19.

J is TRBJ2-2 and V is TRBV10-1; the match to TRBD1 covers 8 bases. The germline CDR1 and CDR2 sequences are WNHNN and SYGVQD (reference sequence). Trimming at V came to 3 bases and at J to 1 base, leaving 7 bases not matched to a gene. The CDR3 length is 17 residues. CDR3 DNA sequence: TGCGCCAGCAGTGAATTCTCCGGGACAGGGAACACCGGGGAGCTGTTTTTT. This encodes CASSEFSGTGNTGELFF.

The CDR3 sequence is CASSVLQGSYGYTF. The CDR3, as DNA: TGTGCCAGCAGTGTTCTACAGGGGTCCTATGGCTACACCTTC. This chain links TRBV2 with TRBJ1-2; 7 bases map to TRBD1. Germline CDR1 reads SNHLY; CDR2 reads FYNNEI. Trimming took 4 bases from V and 4 from J; bases not matched to a gene: 6. The CDR3 has 14 amino acids.

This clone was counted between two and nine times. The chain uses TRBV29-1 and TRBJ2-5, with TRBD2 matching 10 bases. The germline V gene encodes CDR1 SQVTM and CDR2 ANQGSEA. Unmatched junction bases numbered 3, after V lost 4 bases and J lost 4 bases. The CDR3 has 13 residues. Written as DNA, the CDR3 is TGCAGCGTTGGAAAGCGGGAGGGAGAGACCCAGTACTTC. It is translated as CSVGKREGETQYF.

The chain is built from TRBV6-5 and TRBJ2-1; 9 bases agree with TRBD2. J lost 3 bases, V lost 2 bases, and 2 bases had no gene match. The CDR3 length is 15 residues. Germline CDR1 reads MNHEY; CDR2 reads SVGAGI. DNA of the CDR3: TGTGCCAGCAGTTACGCGGGGGGGGACTACAATGAGCAGTTCTTC. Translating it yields CASSYAGGDYNEQFF.

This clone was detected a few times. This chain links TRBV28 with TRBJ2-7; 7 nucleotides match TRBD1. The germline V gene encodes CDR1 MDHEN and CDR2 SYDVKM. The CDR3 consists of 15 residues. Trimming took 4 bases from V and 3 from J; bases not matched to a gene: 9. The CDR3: CASSSHRDSHYEQYF. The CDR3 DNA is TGTGCCAGCAGTTCCCACCGGGACAGTCACTACGAGCAGTACTTC.

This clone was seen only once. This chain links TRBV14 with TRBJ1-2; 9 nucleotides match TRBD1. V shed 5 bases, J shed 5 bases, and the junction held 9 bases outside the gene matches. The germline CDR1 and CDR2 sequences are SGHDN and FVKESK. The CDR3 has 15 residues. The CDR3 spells CASSYRTGALYGYTF. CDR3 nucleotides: TGTGCCAGCAGCTACAGGACAGGGGCCCTTTATGGCTACACCTTC.

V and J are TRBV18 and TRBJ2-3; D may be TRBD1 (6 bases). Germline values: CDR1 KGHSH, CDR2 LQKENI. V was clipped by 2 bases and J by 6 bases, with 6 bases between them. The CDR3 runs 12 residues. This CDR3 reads CASSPDRDTQYF. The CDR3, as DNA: TGTGCCAGCTCACCAGACAGGGATACGCAGTATTTT.

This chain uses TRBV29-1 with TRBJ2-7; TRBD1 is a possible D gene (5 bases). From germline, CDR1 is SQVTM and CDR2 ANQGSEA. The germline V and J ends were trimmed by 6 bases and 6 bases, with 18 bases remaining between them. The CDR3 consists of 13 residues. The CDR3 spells CSVISRDLGEQYF. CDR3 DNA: TGCAGCGTCATATCCAGGGATTTGGGCGAGCAGTACTTC.

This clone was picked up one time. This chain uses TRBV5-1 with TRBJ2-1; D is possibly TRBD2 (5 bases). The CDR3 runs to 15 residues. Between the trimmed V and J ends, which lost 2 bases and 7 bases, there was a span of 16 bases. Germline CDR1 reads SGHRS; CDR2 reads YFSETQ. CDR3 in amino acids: CASSLSGPERNEQFF. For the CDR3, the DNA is TGCGCCAGCAGCTTAAGCGGTCCCGAGAGGAATGAGCAGTTCTTC.

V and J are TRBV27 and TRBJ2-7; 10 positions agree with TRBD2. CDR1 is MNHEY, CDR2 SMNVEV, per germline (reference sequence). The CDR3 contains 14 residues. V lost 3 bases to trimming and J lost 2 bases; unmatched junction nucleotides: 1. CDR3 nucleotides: TGTGCCAGCAGTTTTACTAGCGGGGCCTACGAGCAGTACTTC. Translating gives CASSFTSGAYEQYF.

The CDR3 loop reads CASTWGSLADEQFF. CDR3 bases: TGTGCCAGCACCTGGGGTTCCTTAGCGGATGAGCAGTTCTTC. The chain recombines TRBV6-6 with TRBJ2-1; weak D call: TRBD2 (6 bases). V was clipped by 7 bases and J by 8 bases, with 18 bases between them. CDR3 size: 14 residues. Germline lookup yields CDR1 MNHNY and CDR2 SVGAGI (reference sequence).

CDR3 DNA sequence: TGTGCCACAGCCAGCGGGAACTACAATGAGCAGTTCTTC. Protein: CATASGNYNEQFF. The chain is built from TRBV10-3 and TRBJ2-1, with 7 bases identical to TRBD2. The V gene end was trimmed by 10 bases and the J gene end by 3 bases; junction bases not matched to a gene: 6. The germline V gene has CDR1 ENHRY and CDR2 SYGVKD. The CDR3 sequence is 13 residues long.

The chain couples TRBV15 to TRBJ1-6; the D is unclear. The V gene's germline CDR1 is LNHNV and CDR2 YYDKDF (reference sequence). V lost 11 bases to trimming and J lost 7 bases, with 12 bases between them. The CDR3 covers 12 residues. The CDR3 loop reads CAPRTGNSPLHF. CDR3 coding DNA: TGTGCCCCACGGACGGGGAATTCACCCCTCCACTTT.

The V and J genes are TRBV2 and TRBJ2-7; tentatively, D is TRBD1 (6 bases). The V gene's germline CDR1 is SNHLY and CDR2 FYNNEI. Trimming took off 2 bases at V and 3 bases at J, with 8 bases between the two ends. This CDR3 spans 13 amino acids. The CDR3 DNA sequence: TGTGCCAGCAGTGAATACAGGGACTACGAGCAGTACTTC. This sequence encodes CASSEYRDYEQYF.

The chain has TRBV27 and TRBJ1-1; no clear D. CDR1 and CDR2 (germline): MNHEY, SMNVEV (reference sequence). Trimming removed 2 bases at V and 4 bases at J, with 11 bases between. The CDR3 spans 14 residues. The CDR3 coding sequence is TGTGCCAGCAGTTTAGGCCCGGGAATCACTGAAGCTTTCTTT. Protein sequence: CASSLGPGITEAFF.

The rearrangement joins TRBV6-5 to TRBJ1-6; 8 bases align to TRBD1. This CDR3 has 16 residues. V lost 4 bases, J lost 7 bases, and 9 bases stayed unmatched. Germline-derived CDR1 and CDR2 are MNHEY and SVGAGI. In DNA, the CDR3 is TGTGCCAGCAGTTTCCAGGGGGCTCTTTCCAATTCACCCCTCCACTTT. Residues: CASSFQGALSNSPLHF.

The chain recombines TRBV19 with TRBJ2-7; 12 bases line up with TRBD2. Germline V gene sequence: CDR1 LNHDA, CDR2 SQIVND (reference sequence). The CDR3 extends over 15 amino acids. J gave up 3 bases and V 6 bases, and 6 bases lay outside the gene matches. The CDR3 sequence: CASRMTTSGSYEQYF. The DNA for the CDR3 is TGTGCCAGTAGGATGACGACTAGCGGGAGCTACGAGCAGTACTTC.

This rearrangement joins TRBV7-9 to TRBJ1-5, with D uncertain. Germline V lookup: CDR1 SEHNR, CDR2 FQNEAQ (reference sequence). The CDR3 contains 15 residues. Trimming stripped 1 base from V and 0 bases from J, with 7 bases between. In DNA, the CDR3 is TGTGCCAGCAGCTTAGGCCAGAATAGCAATCAGCCCCAGCATTTT. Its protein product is CASSLGQNSNQPQHF.

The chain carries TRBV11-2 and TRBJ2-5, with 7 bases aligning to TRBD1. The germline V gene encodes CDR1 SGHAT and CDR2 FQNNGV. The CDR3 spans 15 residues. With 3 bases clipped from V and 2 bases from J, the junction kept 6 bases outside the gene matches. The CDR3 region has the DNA TGTGCCAGCAGCTTTAGGGACAGACTACAAGAGACCCAGTACTTC. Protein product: CASSFRDRLQETQYF.

Here the CDR3 reads CASRSGTRMVGSYNEQFF. Written as DNA, the CDR3 is TGTGCCAGCAGATCCGGGACTAGGATGGTTGGTTCCTACAATGAGCAGTTCTTC. The chain has TRBV5-5 and TRBJ2-1, with 8 nucleotides matching TRBD2. The germline V gene encodes CDR1 SGHKS and CDR2 YYEKEE (reference sequence). CDR3 length equals 18 residues. V shed 5 bases, J shed 1 base, and the junction held 14 bases outside the gene matches.

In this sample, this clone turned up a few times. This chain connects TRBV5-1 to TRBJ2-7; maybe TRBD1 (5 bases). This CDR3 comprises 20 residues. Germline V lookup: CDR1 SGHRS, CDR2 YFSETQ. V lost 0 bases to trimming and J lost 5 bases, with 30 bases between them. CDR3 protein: CASSLGGQQSFPYRADEQYF. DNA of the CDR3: TGCGCCAGCAGCTTGGGGGGCCAGCAGTCCTTTCCCTATCGGGCGGACGAGCAGTACTTC. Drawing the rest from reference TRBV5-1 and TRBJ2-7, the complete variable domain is KAGVTQTPRYLIKTRGQQVTLSCSPISGHRSVSWYQQTPGQGLQFLFEYFSETQRNKGNFPGRFSGRQFSNSRSEMNVSTLELGDSALYLCASSLGGQQSFPYRADEQYFGPGTRLTVT.

The CDR3 is CASSPQEDTEAFF. CDR3 in DNA: TGTGCCAGCTCACCCCAAGAGGACACTGAAGCTTTCTTT. This chain connects TRBV18 to TRBJ1-1, with D unresolved. V dropped 3 bases and J dropped 3 bases, with 8 bases sitting between them. The length of the CDR3 is 13 residues. Germline V gene data show CDR1 as KGHSH and CDR2 as LQKENI.

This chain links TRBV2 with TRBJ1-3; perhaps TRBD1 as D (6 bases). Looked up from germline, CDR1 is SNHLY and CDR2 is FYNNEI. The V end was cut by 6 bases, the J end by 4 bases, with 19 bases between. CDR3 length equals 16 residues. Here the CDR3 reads CASSVIQGPGGNTIYF. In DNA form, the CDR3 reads TGTGCCAGCAGCGTTATTCAGGGGCCAGGGGGAAACACCATATATTTT.

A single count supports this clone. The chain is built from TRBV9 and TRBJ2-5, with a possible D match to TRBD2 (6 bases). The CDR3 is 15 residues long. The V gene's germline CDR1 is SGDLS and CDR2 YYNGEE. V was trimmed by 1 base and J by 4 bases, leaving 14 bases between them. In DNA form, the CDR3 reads TGTGCCAGCAGCGTATTAACGGGAGTACGAGAGACCCAGTACTTC. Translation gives CASSVLTGVRETQYF.

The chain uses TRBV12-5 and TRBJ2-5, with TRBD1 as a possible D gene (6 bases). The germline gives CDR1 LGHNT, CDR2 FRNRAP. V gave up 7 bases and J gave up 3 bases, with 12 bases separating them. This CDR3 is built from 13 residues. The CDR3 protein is CASARTDKETQYF. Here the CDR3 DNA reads TGTGCTAGTGCCCGGACAGATAAAGAGACCCAGTACTTC. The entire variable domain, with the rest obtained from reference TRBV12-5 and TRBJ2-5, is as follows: DARVTQTPRHKVTEMGQEVTMRCQPILGHNTVFWYRQTMMQGLELLAYFRNRAPLDDSGMPKDRFSAEMPDATLATLKIQPSEPRDSAVYFCASARTDKETQYFGPGTRLLVL.

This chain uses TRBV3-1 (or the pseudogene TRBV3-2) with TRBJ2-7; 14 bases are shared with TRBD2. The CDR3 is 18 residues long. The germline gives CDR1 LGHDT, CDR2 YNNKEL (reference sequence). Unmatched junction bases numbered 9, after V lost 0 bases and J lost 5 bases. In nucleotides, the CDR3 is TGTGCCAGCAGCCAAGAATACCGGGGACTAGCGGGAGTTGACGAGCAGTACTTC. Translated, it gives CASSQEYRGLAGVDEQYF.

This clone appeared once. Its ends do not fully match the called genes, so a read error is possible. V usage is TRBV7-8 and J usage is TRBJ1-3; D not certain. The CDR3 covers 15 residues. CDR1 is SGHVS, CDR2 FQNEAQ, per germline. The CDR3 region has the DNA TGTGCCAGCAGCTTTGGAGGGTCCCCTGTAAACACAATATATTTT. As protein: CASSFGGSPVNTIYF.

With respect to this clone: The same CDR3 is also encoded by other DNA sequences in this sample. The CDR3 DNA reads TGTGCCAGCAGTTTGGGAGGGTCCTACGAGCAGTACTTC. Protein: CASSLGGSYEQYF. V and J are TRBV27 and TRBJ2-7; 7 positions match TRBD2. Germline-derived CDR1 and CDR2 are MNHEY and SMNVEV (reference sequence). This CDR3 has 13 residues. The J segment lost 1 base and the V segment lost 3 bases, leaving 0 bases of the junction unmatched.

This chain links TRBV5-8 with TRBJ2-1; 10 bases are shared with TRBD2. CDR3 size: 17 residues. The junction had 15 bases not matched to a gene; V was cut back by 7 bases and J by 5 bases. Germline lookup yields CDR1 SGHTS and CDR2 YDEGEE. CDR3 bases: TGTGCCAGCTGCCTGATTAGCGGGAGGAAGGAAAACAATGAGCAGTTCTTC. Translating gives CASCLISGRKENNEQFF.

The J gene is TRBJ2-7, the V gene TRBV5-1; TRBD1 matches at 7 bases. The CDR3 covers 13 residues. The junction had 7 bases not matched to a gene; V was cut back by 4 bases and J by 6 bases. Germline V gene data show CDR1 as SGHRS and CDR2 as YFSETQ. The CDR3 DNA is TGCGCCAGCAGCACCTCGGGACAGCCCGAGCAGTACTTC. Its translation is CASSTSGQPEQYF.

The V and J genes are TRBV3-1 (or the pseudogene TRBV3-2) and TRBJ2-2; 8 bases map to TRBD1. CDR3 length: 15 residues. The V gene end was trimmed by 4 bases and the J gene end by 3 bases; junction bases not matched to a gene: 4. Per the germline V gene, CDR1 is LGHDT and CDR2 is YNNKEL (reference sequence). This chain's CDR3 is CASSPDRGYTGELFF. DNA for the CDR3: TGTGCCAGCAGCCCAGACAGGGGCTACACCGGGGAGCTGTTTTTT.

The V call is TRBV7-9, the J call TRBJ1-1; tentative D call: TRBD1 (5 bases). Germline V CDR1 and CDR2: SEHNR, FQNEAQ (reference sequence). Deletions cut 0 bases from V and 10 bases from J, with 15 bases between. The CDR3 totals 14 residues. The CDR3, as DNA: TGTGCCAGCAGCTTAGCAACAGGCCCCCTGAGAGCTTTCTTT. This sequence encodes CASSLATGPLRAFF.